These T cell receptor beta chains were read from a single sample in a study of T cells in Graves' hyperthyroidism and ophthalmopathy. One entry per CDR3 protein, called by TCRdb with MiXCR from the multiplex PCR reads. Altogether roughly 740,000 distinct CDR3 sequences are present, around 17% being singletons, with the ten largest covering over 7.5%. Sequenced sample: blood. The receptors here all came from a man between 18 and 29 years old with Graves' hyperthyroidism. CDR3s include the opening cysteine and the closing phenylalanine or tryptophan. A D gene is named only where the DNA matches it firmly. Part of the rows lack a size; the others show once, few, many or a class for expanded clones.

V gene	J gene	D gene	clone size	CDR3 protein	CDR3 DNA
TRBV3-1	TRBJ1-6	NA	NA	CASSQGRNSPLHF	TGTGCCAGCAGCCAAGGGAGGAATTCACCCCTCCACTTT
TRBV9	TRBJ1-1	TRBD1	few	CASSGGTALNTEAFF	TGTGCCAGCAGCGGCGGGACAGCCTTGAACACTGAAGCTTTCTTT
TRBV28	TRBJ1-2	NA	many	CASSSTEIYGYTF	TGTGCCAGCAGTTCGACAGAGATCTATGGCTACACCTTC
TRBV15	TRBJ1-1	NA	few	CATSRDPQGTSMNTEAFF	TGTGCCACCAGCAGAGATCCTCAGGGGACAAGCATGAACACTGAAGCTTTCTTT
TRBV5-1	TRBJ2-1	TRBD2	NA	CASRSPAGTSGSPTINEQFF	TGCGCCAGCAGATCTCCGGCGGGAACTAGCGGGAGCCCAACTATCAATGAGCAGTTCTTC
TRBV30	TRBJ1-1	NA	many	CAWSVTANTEAFF	TGTGCCTGGAGTGTCACGGCGAACACTGAAGCTTTCTTT
TRBV10-3	TRBJ2-7	NA	many	CATWSTSLAEGEQYF	TGTGCCACCTGGTCCACTAGCCTGGCTGAGGGGGAGCAGTACTTC
TRBV2	TRBJ1-1	TRBD1	many	CASSDRTGVAAEAFF	TGTGCCAGCAGTGACAGGACAGGGGTTGCGGCTGAAGCTTTCTTT
TRBV29-1	TRBJ2-5	TRBD2	NA	CSVDRGGVGETQYF	TGCAGCGTTGATCGGGGAGGGGTAGGAGAGACCCAGTACTTC
TRBV20-1	TRBJ2-7	NA	NA	CSAPDSAGSYEQYF	TGCAGTGCGCCGGACAGTGCCGGCTCCTACGAGCAGTACTTC
TRBV3-1	TRBJ2-3	TRBD2	NA	CASSRSSGSGTDTQYF	TGTGCCAGCAGCAGATCGAGCGGGAGTGGGACAGATACGCAGTATTTT
TRBV10-3	TRBJ2-1	TRBD2	NA	CAISGGGRAANEQFF	TGTGCCATCAGTGGAGGCGGGAGGGCCGCGAATGAGCAGTTCTTC
TRBV5-1	TRBJ2-1	NA	many	CASSVGPPATYNEQFF	TGCGCCAGCAGCGTAGGACCGCCCGCAACCTACAATGAGCAGTTCTTC
TRBV27	TRBJ2-5	TRBD2	many	CASSLTGRVETQYF	TGTGCCAGCAGTTTGACCGGGAGGGTCGAGACCCAGTACTTC
TRBV28	TRBJ2-3	TRBD2	many	CASSFEGGGMSDTQYF	TGTGCCAGCAGTTTTGAGGGCGGGGGGATGTCAGATACGCAGTATTTT
TRBV3-1	TRBJ2-7	NA	few	CASSQDAGQFYEQYF	TGTGCCAGCAGCCAAGATGCGGGACAGTTCTACGAGCAGTACTTC
TRBV5-1	TRBJ2-5	NA	NA	CASAVFRTGVEETQYF	TGCGCCAGCGCGGTTTTCAGGACGGGAGTTGAGGAGACCCAGTACTTC
TRBV6-2/TRBV6-3	TRBJ2-1	TRBD2	many	CASSYGVGREAYNEQFF	TGTGCCAGCAGTTACGGGGTGGGGCGGGAGGCCTACAATGAGCAGTTCTTC
TRBV7-3	TRBJ1-2	NA	few	CASSPNPITGRRGYTF	TGTGCCAGCAGCCCCAACCCCATTACCGGTCGACGTGGCTACACCTTC
TRBV30	TRBJ1-1	NA	many	CAWSVGSRTAEAFF	TGTGCCTGGAGTGTAGGCTCTCGAACAGCTGAAGCTTTCTTT
TRBV6-1	TRBJ2-7	NA	many	CASRAGNYEQYF	TGTGCCAGCCGGGCGGGAAACTACGAGCAGTACTTC
TRBV12-3/TRBV12-4	TRBJ1-1	TRBD1	many	CASSSAGQGAGTEAFF	TGTGCCAGCAGTTCCGCGGGGCAGGGGGCGGGGACTGAAGCTTTCTTT
TRBV18	TRBJ1-1	NA	many	CASSLLGTRGLNTEAFF	TGTGCCAGCTCACTGCTCGGGACTCGAGGGCTGAACACTGAAGCTTTCTTT
TRBV9	TRBJ2-5	NA	NA	CASSVESVGAEETQYF	TGTGCCAGCAGCGTAGAAAGCGTAGGAGCGGAAGAGACCCAGTACTTC
TRBV5-6	TRBJ2-5	NA	NA	CASSLGGLGEETQYF	TGTGCCAGCAGCTTGGGTGGTCTGGGGGAAGAGACCCAGTACTTC
TRBV7-8	TRBJ2-5	TRBD2	NA	CASSSIGAAGGRETQYF	TGTGCCAGCAGCTCCATCGGGGCAGCGGGAGGGCGAGAGACCCAGTACTTC
TRBV20-1	TRBJ2-7	TRBD1	many	CSARGQGAGAYEQYF	TGCAGTGCTAGAGGACAGGGGGCCGGGGCCTACGAGCAGTACTTC
TRBV5-5	TRBJ2-7	TRBD1	few	CASSAFRGRDDEQYF	TGTGCCAGCAGCGCGTTCAGGGGGCGCGACGACGAGCAGTACTTC
TRBV2	TRBJ2-1	TRBD1	NA	CASSLGQGTNEQFF	TGTGCCAGCAGCCTGGGACAGGGTACGAATGAGCAGTTCTTC
TRBV12-3/TRBV12-4	TRBJ1-4	NA	few	CASSFTGVNEKLFF	TGTGCCAGCAGTTTTACAGGAGTAAATGAAAAACTGTTTTTT
TRBV20-1	TRBJ2-3	NA	few	CSATPVPPTSTDTQYF	TGCAGTGCCACCCCGGTTCCCCCTACTAGCACAGATACGCAGTATTTT
TRBV5-1	TRBJ2-7	NA	few	CASSLAVNYEQYF	TGCGCCAGCAGCTTGGCCGTGAACTACGAGCAGTACTTC
TRBV18	TRBJ1-4	TRBD1	many	CASSPPLQGASEKLFF	TGTGCCAGCTCACCACCGCTGCAGGGGGCGTCGGAAAAACTGTTTTTT
TRBV5-1	TRBJ2-5	NA	NA	CASSLVRVGQETQYF	TGCGCCAGCAGCTTGGTAAGGGTCGGACAAGAGACCCAGTACTTC
TRBV12-3/TRBV12-4	TRBJ1-1	TRBD1	many	CASSLTGGVTEAFF	TGTGCCAGCAGTCTGACAGGGGGCGTTACTGAAGCTTTCTTT
TRBV29-1	TRBJ2-5	NA	few	CSVAEASIIETQYF	TGCAGCGTCGCAGAGGCTTCTATAATTGAGACCCAGTACTTC
TRBV10-3	TRBJ2-7	NA	many	CGVRGDSYEQYF	TGTGGAGTCAGGGGGGACAGCTACGAGCAGTACTTC
TRBV4-1	TRBJ2-7	TRBD2	many	CASSLTSGRAHEQYF	TGCGCCAGCAGCCTCACAAGCGGGAGGGCCCACGAGCAGTACTTC
TRBV20-1	TRBJ2-1	TRBD2	NA	CSAQRGSSCNEQFF	TGCAGTGCTCAGCGGGGAAGCTCCTGCAATGAGCAGTTCTTC
TRBV12-3/TRBV12-4	TRBJ1-5	TRBD1	many	CASSSFGQGLSNQPQHF	TGTGCCAGCAGTTCTTTCGGACAGGGCTTAAGCAATCAGCCCCAGCATTTT
TRBV6-1	TRBJ1-1	TRBD1	many	CASSLTGGQTEAFF	TGTGCCAGCAGTCTGACAGGGGGCCAGACTGAAGCTTTCTTT
TRBV2	TRBJ2-3	TRBD2	NA	CARGGIPSSTGTQYF	TGTGCCCGGGGAGGGATCCCGTCTAGCACAGGTACGCAGTATTTT
TRBV28	TRBJ1-1	TRBD1	many	CASSAGQGVTEAFF	TGTGCCAGCAGTGCCGGACAGGGGGTAACTGAAGCTTTCTTT
TRBV15	TRBJ1-1	NA	NA	CATTSPGRGTEAFF	TGTGCCACCACCTCACCCGGAAGGGGCACTGAAGCTTTCTTT
TRBV6-1	TRBJ2-2	TRBD2	NA	CASSKSGGVTGELFF	TGTGCCAGCAGTAAAAGCGGGGGGGTGACCGGGGAGCTGTTTTTT
TRBV12-3/TRBV12-4	TRBJ1-3	NA	NA	CASTQGTGSGNTIYF	TGTGCCAGCACCCAGGGGACCGGATCTGGAAACACCATATATTTT
TRBV30	TRBJ2-1	TRBD1	NA	CAWSSGRVRGPSKSYNEQFF	TGTGCCTGGAGTTCGGGTAGGGTCAGGGGGCCTTCAAAATCCTACAATGAGCAGTTCTTC
TRBV28	TRBJ1-4	NA	NA	CASSLFGGNEKLFF	TGTGCCAGCAGTTTATTCGGAGGTAATGAAAAACTGTTTTTT
TRBV19	TRBJ1-1	TRBD1	NA	CASSIATGGGTEAFF	TGTGCCAGTAGTATAGCTACAGGGGGCGGAACTGAAGCTTTCTTT
TRBV7-2	TRBJ2-2	NA	NA	CASSPLLVSTGELFF	TGTGCCAGCAGCCCCCTACTAGTCTCCACCGGGGAGCTGTTTTTT
TRBV19	TRBJ2-2	NA	NA	CASRQQNTGELFF	TGTGCCAGTAGGCAACAGAACACCGGGGAGCTGTTTTTT
TRBV2	TRBJ2-7	TRBD2	many	CASRNSGTPYEQYF	TGTGCCAGCAGGAATAGCGGGACCCCCTACGAGCAGTACTTC
TRBV20-1	TRBJ2-3	TRBD2	NA	CSASGLAGGSQYF	TGCAGTGCTAGCGGACTAGCGGGAGGTTCGCAGTATTTT
TRBV11-3	TRBJ2-1	NA	many	CASSPDSSSYNEQFF	TGTGCCAGCAGCCCGGACTCGAGCTCCTACAATGAGCAGTTCTTC
TRBV6-1	TRBJ2-7	TRBD1	many	CASNRGGQGYHEQYF	TGTGCCAGCAACCGAGGGGGACAGGGCTACCACGAGCAGTACTTC
TRBV11-2	TRBJ2-1	TRBD2	many	CASSRLAGVGDNEQFF	TGTGCCAGCAGCAGATTAGCGGGAGTTGGGGACAATGAGCAGTTCTTC
TRBV5-5	TRBJ1-5	NA	many	CASSLEQANQPQHF	TGTGCCAGCAGCTTGGAGCAGGCCAATCAGCCCCAGCATTTT
TRBV28	TRBJ1-2	NA	many	CASTTVRLGYTF	TGTGCCAGCACAACAGTAAGGCTCGGCTACACCTTC
TRBV20-1	TRBJ2-2	NA	NA	CSAYQGTGTGELFF	TGCAGTGCTTATCAGGGGACGGGCACCGGGGAGCTGTTTTTT
TRBV12-3/TRBV12-4	TRBJ1-1	TRBD1	many	CASSPTGRPEAFF	TGTGCCAGCAGCCCGACAGGGCGCCCTGAAGCTTTCTTT